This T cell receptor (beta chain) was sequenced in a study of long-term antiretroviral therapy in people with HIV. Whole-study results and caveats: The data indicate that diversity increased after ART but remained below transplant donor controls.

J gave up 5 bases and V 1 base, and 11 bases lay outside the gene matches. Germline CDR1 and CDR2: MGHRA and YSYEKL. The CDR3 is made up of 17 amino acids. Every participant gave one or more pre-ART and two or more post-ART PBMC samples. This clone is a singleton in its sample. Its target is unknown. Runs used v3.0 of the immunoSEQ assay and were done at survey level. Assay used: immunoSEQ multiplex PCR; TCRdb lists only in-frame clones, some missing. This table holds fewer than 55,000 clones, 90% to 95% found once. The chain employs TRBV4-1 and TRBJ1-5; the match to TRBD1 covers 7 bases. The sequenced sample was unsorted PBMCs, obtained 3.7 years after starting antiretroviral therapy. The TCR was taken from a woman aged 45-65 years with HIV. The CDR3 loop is CASSQGQDRKEDQPQHF. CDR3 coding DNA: TGCGCCAGCAGCCAAGGACAGGACAGGAAGGAGGATCAGCCCCAGCATTTT.